The next 19 T cell receptor beta chains were all read from a single sample in a study of blood T cell repertoires in COVID-19. Only in-frame clones appear in the TCRdb table, and some are missing; sequencing was by immunoSEQ multiplex PCR. The sample has 65,000 to 70,000 clones, 82% seen once. Sequenced sample: peripheral blood. These receptors were obtained from an elderly man with active COVID-19.

This clone has just a few counts. The chain has TRBV27 and TRBJ2-1; 7 bases are a match to TRBD2. The CDR3 consists of 12 residues. The J segment lost 8 bases and the V segment lost 10 bases, leaving 8 bases of the junction unmatched. Looked up from germline, CDR1 is MNHEY and CDR2 is SMNVEV (reference sequence). The DNA for the CDR3 is TGTGCCACTTCATGGGGGGGGGATGAGCAGTTCTTC. It yields the protein CATSWGGDEQFF.

This clone has a handful of counts. The chain is built from TRBV6-6 and TRBJ1-1, with D unresolved. Germline V lookup: CDR1 MNHNY, CDR2 SVGAGI (reference sequence). The CDR3 totals 10 residues. Trimming removed 4 bases from V and 8 bases from J, with 5 bases in between. The CDR3 reads CASSSLEAFF. The CDR3 nucleotides read TGTGCCAGCAGTTCCCTAGAAGCTTTCTTT.

This clone showed up just once. The CDR3 nucleotides read TGTGCCAGCAGCCCCGGGACTAGCAGAAGCACAGATACGCAGTATTTT. Its translation is CASSPGTSRSTDTQYF. The chain links TRBV7-3 to TRBJ2-3; 9 bases match TRBD2. The CDR3 runs 16 residues. V lost 5 bases and J lost 0; bases outside the gene matches: 6. The germline CDR1 and CDR2 sequences are SGHTA and FQGTGA.

There are a few counts of this clone. The chain links TRBV18 to TRBJ2-7, with a weak D call TRBD2 (5 bases). V gave up 3 bases and J gave up 5 bases, with 14 bases separating them. CDR1 is KGHSH, CDR2 LQKENI, per germline. The CDR3 consists of 14 residues. CDR3 sequence reads: CASSPLWESNEQYF. In nucleotides, the CDR3 is TGTGCCAGCTCACCTTTGTGGGAGTCCAACGAGCAGTACTTC.

This chain uses TRBV7-2 with TRBJ2-7; 12 nucleotides match TRBD1. This CDR3 has 16 amino acids. The V gene's germline CDR1 is SGHTA and CDR2 FQGNSA. The trim removed 1 base at V and 4 bases at J, leaving 5 bases unmatched. As DNA, the CDR3 is TGTGCCAGCAGCTTAGGACCGGGACAGGGGGCTTACGAGCAGTACTTC. This translates into CASSLGPGQGAYEQYF.

V and J are TRBV25-1 and TRBJ2-7; tentatively, D is TRBD1 (5 bases). V lost 8 bases to trimming and J lost 1 base, with 6 bases between them. Germline-derived CDR1 and CDR2 are MGHDK and SYGVNS. The CDR3 extends over 11 amino acids. The DNA of the CDR3 is TGTGCCAGCCAGGGTTCCTACGAGCAGTACTTC. Translating it yields CASQGSYEQYF.

The CDR3: CASSLLAGNRGANVLTF. In DNA, the CDR3 is TGTGCCAGCAGTTTACTCGCAGGGAACCGTGGGGCCAACGTCCTGACTTTC. V and J are TRBV28 and TRBJ2-6, with D possibly being TRBD1 (5 bases). V lost 2 bases, J lost 3 bases, and 14 bases lay in between. There are 17 residues in the CDR3. Germline V lookup: CDR1 MDHEN, CDR2 SYDVKM.

The genes are TRBV9 and TRBJ2-3; TRBD2 aligns across 7 bases. The CDR3 spans 13 residues. In germline, CDR1 is SGDLS, CDR2 YYNGEE. The J segment lost 4 bases and the V segment lost 1 base, leaving 0 bases of the junction unmatched. The CDR3 reads CASSVRGADTQYF. The CDR3 region has the DNA TGTGCCAGCAGCGTACGGGGGGCAGATACGCAGTATTTT.

The chain couples TRBV6-6 to TRBJ1-1, with 7 nucleotides matching TRBD1. Per germline, CDR1 MNHNY and CDR2 SVGAGI (reference sequence). The CDR3 loop spans 12 amino acids. After removal of 4 bases from V and 6 bases from J, the junction contained 2 bases not matched to a gene. Here the CDR3 reads CASSFGQAEAFF. The CDR3 DNA follows: TGTGCCAGCAGTTTTGGACAGGCTGAAGCTTTCTTT.

The V gene is TRBV10-3, the J gene TRBJ1-3; D unclear. The V end lost 4 bases, the J end lost 4 bases, and 11 bases lay between the germline ends. This CDR3 has 14 amino acids. The germline gives CDR1 ENHRY, CDR2 SYGVKD. For the CDR3, the DNA is TGTGCCATCAGTGTAGGAGGGTCCGGAAACACCATATATTTT. This sequence encodes CAISVGGSGNTIYF.

The chain employs TRBV2 and TRBJ1-5; D gene unclear. The germline gives CDR1 SNHLY, CDR2 FYNNEI. V lost 2 bases to trimming and J lost 1 base, with 12 bases between them. The CDR3 sequence is 16 residues long. The CDR3 DNA follows: TGTGCCAGCAGTGAAAATTTTTCCGGGAGCAATCAGCCCCAGCATTTT. It specifies CASSENFSGSNQPQHF.

The gene calls are TRBV18 and TRBJ2-3; D gene uncertain. Germline V CDR1 and CDR2: KGHSH, LQKENI. V was pared by 2 bases and J by 1 base, with 7 bases between. This CDR3 region has 14 residues. The CDR3 spells CASSPGQRTDTQYF. CDR3 bases: TGTGCCAGCTCACCAGGGCAGCGCACAGATACGCAGTATTTT.

The genes are TRBV20-1 and TRBJ2-6; D is unclear. Trimming took 3 bases from V and 0 from J, leaving 15 bases between them. The germline CDR1 and CDR2 sequences are DFQATT and SNEGSKA (reference sequence). The CDR3 loop spans 17 amino acids. The DNA for the CDR3 is TGCAGTGCTAGTTTGCAAGCGCAGAGCTCTGGGGCCAACGTCCTGACTTTC. Protein product: CSASLQAQSSGANVLTF.

This clone was observed many times. The chain uses TRBV10-3 and TRBJ2-7, with 8 bases fitting TRBD2. Trimming took 0 bases from V and 4 from J; bases not matched to a gene: 8. The CDR3 covers 16 residues. CDR1 is ENHRY and CDR2 is SYGVKD in the germline V gene. The CDR3 protein is CAISESGLGRGYEQYF. The CDR3 region has the DNA TGTGCCATCAGTGAGTCGGGACTCGGGAGGGGGTACGAGCAGTACTTC.

The chain uses TRBV19 and TRBJ2-3; 13 nucleotides match TRBD2. The CDR3 spans 16 residues. The ends lost 6 bases at V and 4 bases at J; junction bases unmatched: 7. CDR1 is LNHDA, CDR2 SQIVND, per germline (reference sequence). The CDR3: CASSPFGLAGADTQYF. The CDR3 nucleotides read TGTGCCAGTAGCCCCTTCGGACTAGCGGGGGCAGATACGCAGTATTTT.

V usage is TRBV7-2 and J usage is TRBJ1-1; D possibly corresponds to TRBD1 (6 bases). Trimming stripped 5 bases from V and 4 bases from J, with 11 bases between. The CDR3 contains 13 residues. Germline CDR1 SGHTA, CDR2 FQGNSA. In DNA, the CDR3 is TGTGCCAGCAGCCGGCAGGGGTCCACTGAAGCTTTCTTT. Translation: CASSRQGSTEAFF.

V is TRBV5-1 and J is TRBJ2-7, with 8 bases that match TRBD2. Germline lookup yields CDR1 SGHRS and CDR2 YFSETQ. This CDR3 region has 15 residues. With V trimmed by 1 base and J by 0 bases, 3 bases remained unmatched. The CDR3 protein is CASSLTSGSSYEQYF. In nucleotides, the CDR3 is TGCGCCAGCAGCTTGACTAGCGGTAGCTCCTACGAGCAGTACTTC.

CDR3 nucleotide sequence: TGTGCCAGCAGCGTACAAGTAGGGGACAGAGGTTCGGAGGATACGCAGTATTTT. Its protein product is CASSVQVGDRGSEDTQYF. This chain uses TRBV9 with TRBJ2-3; TRBD1 aligns across 7 bases. The length of the CDR3 is 18 residues. V dropped 1 base and J dropped 6; count of bases not matched to a gene: 17. Germline CDR1 SGDLS, CDR2 YYNGEE.

This chain links TRBV7-9 with TRBJ1-6; unclear D gene. The V end was cut by 6 bases, the J end by 5 bases, with 11 bases between. Per the germline V gene, CDR1 is SEHNR and CDR2 is FQNEAQ (reference sequence). This CDR3 region has 14 residues. CDR3: CASSVEIDNSPLHF. The CDR3 DNA reads as TGTGCCAGCAGTGTCGAGATCGATAATTCACCCCTCCACTTT.